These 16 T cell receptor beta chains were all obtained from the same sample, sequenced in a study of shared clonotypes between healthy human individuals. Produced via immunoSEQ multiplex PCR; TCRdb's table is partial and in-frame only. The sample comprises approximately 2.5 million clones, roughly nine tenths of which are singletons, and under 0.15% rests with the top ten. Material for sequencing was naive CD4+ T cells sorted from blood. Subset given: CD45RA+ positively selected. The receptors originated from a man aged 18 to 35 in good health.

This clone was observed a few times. CDR3 bases: TGTGCCAGCAGTCCCCGGGACAGGGGGTATGGCTACACCTTC. It translates to CASSPRDRGYGYTF. The chain combines TRBV6-1 with TRBJ1-2; 11 nucleotides match TRBD1. The CDR3 is 14 amino acids. Germline CDR1 is MNHNS and CDR2 is SASEGT. V was pared by 5 bases and J by 5 bases, with 4 bases of the junction left unmatched.

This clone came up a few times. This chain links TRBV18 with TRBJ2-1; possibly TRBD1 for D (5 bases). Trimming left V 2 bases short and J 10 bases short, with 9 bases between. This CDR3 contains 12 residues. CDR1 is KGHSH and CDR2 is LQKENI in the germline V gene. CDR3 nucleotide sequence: TGTGCCAGCTCACCAACCCAGGGCGAGCAGTTCTTC. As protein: CASSPTQGEQFF.

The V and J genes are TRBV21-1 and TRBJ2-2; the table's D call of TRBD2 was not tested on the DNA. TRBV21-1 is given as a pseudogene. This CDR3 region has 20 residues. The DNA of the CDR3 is TGTGCCAGCAGCAAAGATAGAGGCCGTAAGGATCTACCGAACACCGGGGAGCTGTTTTTT. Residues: CASSKDRGRKDLPNTGELFF.

The CDR3 DNA follows: TGTGCCAGCAGTTGGGGACTAGCGGGAGTCGAGCAGTACTTC. This sequence encodes CASSWGLAGVEQYF. V gene TRBV6-5 combines with J gene TRBJ2-7, with 14 bases fitting TRBD2. Germline V gene data show CDR1 as MNHEY and CDR2 as SVGAGI. The CDR3 is 14 residues long. J gave up 6 bases and V 4 bases, and 2 bases lay outside the gene matches.

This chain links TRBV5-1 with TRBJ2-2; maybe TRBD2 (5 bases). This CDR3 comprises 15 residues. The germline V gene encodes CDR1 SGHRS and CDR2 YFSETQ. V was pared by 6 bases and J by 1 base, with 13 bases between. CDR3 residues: CASTWGSENTGELFF. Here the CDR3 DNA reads TGCGCCAGCACCTGGGGTAGCGAGAACACCGGGGAGCTGTTTTTT.

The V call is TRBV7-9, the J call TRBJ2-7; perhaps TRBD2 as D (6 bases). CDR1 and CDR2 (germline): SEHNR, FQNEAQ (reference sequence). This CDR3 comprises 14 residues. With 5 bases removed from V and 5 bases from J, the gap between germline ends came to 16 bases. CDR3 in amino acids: CASSPRLATNEQYF. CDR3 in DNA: TGTGCCAGCAGCCCCAGGCTAGCGACCAACGAGCAGTACTTC.

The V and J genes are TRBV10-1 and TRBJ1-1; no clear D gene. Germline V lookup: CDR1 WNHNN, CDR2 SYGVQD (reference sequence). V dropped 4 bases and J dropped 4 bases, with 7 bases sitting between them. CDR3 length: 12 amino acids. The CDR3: CASSAGPTEAFF. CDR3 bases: TGCGCCAGCAGTGCGGGCCCCACTGAAGCTTTCTTT.

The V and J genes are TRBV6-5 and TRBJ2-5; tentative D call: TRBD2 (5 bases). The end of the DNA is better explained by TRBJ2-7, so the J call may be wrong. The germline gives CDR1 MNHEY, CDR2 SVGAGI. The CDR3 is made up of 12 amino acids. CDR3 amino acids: CASRTGNYEQYF. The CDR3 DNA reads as TGTGCCAGCAGGACCGGGAACTACGAGCAGTACTTC.

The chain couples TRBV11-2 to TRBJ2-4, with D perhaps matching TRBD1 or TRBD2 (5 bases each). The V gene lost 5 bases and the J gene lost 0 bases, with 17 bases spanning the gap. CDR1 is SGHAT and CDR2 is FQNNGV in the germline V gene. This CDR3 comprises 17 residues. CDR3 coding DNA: TGTGCCAGCAGCCTATGGGTGGGGGACCTAGCCAAAAACATTCAGTACTTC. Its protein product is CASSLWVGDLAKNIQYF. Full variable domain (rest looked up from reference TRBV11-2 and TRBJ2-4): EAGVAQSPRYKIIEKRQSVAFWCNPISGHATLYWYQQILGQGPKLLIQFQNNGVVDDSQLPKDRFSAERLKGVDSTLKIQPAKLEDSAVYLCASSLWVGDLAKNIQYFGAGTRLSVL.

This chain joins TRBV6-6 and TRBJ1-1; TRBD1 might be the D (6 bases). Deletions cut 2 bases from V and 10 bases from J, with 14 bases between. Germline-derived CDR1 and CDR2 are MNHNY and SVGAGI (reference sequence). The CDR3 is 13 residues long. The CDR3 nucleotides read TGTGCCAGCAGTTACGGAGGGGGTGAGGGAGCTTTCTTT. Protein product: CASSYGGGEGAFF.

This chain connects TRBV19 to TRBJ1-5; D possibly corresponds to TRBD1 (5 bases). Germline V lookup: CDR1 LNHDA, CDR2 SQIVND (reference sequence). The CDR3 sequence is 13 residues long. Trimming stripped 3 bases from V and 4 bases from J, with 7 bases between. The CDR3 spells CASSMTANQPQHF. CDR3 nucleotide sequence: TGTGCCAGTAGTATGACAGCAAATCAGCCCCAGCATTTT.

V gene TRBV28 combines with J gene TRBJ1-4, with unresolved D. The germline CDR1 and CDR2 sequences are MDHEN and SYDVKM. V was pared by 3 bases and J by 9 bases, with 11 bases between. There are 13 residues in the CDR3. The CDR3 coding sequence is TGTGCCAGCAGTTTCATCCTGCTTAAAAAACTGTTTTTT. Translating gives CASSFILLKKLFF.

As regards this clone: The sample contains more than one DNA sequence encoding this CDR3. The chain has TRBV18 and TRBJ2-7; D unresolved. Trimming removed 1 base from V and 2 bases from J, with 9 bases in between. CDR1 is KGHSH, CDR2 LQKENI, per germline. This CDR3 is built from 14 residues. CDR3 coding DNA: TGTGCCAGCTCACCACAGGGTAGCACCTACGAGCAGTACTTC. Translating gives CASSPQGSTYEQYF.

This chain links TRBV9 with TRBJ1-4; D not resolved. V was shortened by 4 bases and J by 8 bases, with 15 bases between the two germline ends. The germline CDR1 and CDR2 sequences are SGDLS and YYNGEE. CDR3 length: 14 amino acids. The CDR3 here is CASSRRSTGEKLFF. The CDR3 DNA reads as TGTGCCAGCAGCCGTAGATCGACGGGGGAAAAACTGTTTTTT.

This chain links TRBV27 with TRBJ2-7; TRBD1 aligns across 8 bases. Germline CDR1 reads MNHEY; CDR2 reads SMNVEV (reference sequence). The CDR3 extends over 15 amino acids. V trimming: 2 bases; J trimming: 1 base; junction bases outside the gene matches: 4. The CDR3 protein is CASSLQGDRSYEQYF. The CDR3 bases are TGTGCCAGCAGTTTACAAGGGGACAGGTCCTACGAGCAGTACTTC.

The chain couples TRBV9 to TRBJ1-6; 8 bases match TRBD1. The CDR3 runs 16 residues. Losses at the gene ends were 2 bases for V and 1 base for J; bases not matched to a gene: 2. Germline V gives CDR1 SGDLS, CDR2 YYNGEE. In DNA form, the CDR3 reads TGTGCCAGCAGCGTTCGGACAGGGTCCTATAATTCACCCCTCCACTTT. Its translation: CASSVRTGSYNSPLHF.